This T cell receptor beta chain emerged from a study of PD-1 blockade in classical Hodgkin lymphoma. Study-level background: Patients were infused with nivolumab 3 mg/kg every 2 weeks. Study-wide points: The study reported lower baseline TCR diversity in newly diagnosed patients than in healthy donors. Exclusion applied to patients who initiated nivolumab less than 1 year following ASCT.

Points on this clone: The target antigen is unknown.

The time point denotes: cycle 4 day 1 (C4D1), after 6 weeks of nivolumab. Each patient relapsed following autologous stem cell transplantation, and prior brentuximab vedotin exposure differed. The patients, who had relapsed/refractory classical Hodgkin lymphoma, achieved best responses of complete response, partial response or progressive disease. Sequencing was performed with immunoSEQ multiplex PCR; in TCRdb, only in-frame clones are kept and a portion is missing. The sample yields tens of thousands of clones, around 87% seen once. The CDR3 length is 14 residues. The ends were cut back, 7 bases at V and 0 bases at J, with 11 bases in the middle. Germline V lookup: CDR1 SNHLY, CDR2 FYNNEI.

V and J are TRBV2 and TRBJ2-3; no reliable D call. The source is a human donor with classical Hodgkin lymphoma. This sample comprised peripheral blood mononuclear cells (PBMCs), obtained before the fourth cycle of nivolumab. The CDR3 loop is CASTLDSSTDTQYF. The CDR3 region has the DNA TGTGCCAGCACCCTAGACTCTAGCACAGATACGCAGTATTTT.